This TCR beta chain was found in a study of CD8 T cells in ankylosing spondylitis. Study conclusions and caveats: A motif of fewer than ten highly homologous TCR beta variants was seen as apparently characteristic of ankylosing spondylitis blood.

This clonotype has just a few counts. Its target is unknown. Via MiXCR, TCRdb re-called the 5' RACE reads, giving one row per CDR3 protein. The repertoire has 150,000 to 200,000 distinct CDR3 sequences, 13% of them found once; the top ten carry approximately 11%. This CDR3 is 16 amino acids long. Germline V CDR1 and CDR2: MNHNS, SASEGT. Trimming cost V 5 bases and J 0 bases; bases outside gene matches: 8. The source of this sequence is a female donor with ankylosing spondylitis or in good health (not recorded which). Specimen: blood, either unsorted or a sorted T cell fraction (not recorded which). The chain combines TRBV6-1 with TRBJ2-3; 7 positions agree with TRBD1. This CDR3 reads CASSRSGTVSTDTQYF. CDR3 bases: TGTGCCAGCAGTCGTTCCGGGACAGTGAGCACAGATACGCAGTATTTT.